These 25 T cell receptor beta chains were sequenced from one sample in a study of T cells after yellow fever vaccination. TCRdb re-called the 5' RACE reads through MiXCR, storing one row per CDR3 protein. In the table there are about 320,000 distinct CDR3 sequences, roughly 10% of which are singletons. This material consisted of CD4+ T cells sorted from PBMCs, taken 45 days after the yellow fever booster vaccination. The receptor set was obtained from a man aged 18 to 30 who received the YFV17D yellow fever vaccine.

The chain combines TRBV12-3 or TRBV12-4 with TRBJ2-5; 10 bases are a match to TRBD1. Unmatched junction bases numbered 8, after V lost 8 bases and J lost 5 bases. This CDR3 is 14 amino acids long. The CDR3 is CASRWTGGAETQYF. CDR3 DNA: TGTGCCAGCCGCTGGACAGGGGGTGCGGAGACCCAGTACTTC.

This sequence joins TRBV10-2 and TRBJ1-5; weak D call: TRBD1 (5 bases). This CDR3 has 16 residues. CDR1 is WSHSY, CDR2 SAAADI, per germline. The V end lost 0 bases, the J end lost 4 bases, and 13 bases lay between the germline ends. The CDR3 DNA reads TGCGCCAGCAGTGAGTCCCCAGGGATTGGGAATCAGCCCCAGCATTTT. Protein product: CASSESPGIGNQPQHF.

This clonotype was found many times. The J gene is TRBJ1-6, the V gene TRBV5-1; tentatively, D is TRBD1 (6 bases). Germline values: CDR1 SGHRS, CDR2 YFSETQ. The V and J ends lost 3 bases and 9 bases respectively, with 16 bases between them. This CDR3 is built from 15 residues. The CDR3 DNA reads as TGCGCCAGCAGCTCTCTGCCTAAAGGGGGTTCACCCCTCCACTTT. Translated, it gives CASSSLPKGGSPLHF. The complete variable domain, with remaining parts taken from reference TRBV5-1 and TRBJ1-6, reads KAGVTQTPRYLIKTRGQQVTLSCSPISGHRSVSWYQQTPGQGLQFLFEYFSETQRNKGNFPGRFSGRQFSNSRSEMNVSTLELGDSALYLCASSSLPKGGSPLHFGNGTRLTVT.

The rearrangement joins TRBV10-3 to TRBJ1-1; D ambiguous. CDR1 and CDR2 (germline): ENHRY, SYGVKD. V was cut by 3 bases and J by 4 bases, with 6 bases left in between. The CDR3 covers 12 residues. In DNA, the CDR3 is TGTGCCATCAGTGAACGTGGCACTGAAGCTTTCTTT. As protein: CAISERGTEAFF.

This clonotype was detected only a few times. The CDR3 DNA reads TGTGCCAGCTCACCACTAAAGGACAGGGACATTCAGTACTTC. Protein product: CASSPLKDRDIQYF. The chain couples TRBV18 to TRBJ2-4; 8 bases agree with TRBD1. Germline V lookup: CDR1 KGHSH, CDR2 LQKENI. J lost 8 bases, V lost 1 base, and 4 bases had no gene match. There are 14 residues in the CDR3.

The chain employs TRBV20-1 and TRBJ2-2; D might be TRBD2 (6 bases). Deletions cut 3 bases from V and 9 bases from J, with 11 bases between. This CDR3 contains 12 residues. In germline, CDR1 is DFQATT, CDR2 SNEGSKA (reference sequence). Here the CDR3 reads CSARRGARELFF. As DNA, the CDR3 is TGCAGTGCTAGGCGCGGGGCCCGGGAGCTGTTTTTT.

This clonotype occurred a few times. This CDR3 is CASRSSALDTQYF. In DNA, the CDR3 is TGTGCCAGCAGAAGTAGCGCGTTAGATACGCAGTATTTT. The chain combines TRBV28 with TRBJ2-3; TRBD2 might be the D (5 bases). The germline gives CDR1 MDHEN, CDR2 SYDVKM. The CDR3 runs 13 residues. V shed 6 bases and J shed 5 bases, with 12 bases lying between them.

The CDR3 region is CASSLEPGAGGPLHF. The CDR3 nucleotides read TGCGCCAGCAGCTTGGAACCAGGGGCCGGTGGACCCCTCCACTTT. The rearrangement uses TRBV5-1 and TRBJ1-6; TRBD1 might be the D (6 bases). In germline, CDR1 is SGHRS, CDR2 YFSETQ. V was clipped by 0 bases and J by 12 bases, with 16 bases between them. This CDR3 spans 15 amino acids.

The CDR3 region is CATSREQNTEAFF. CDR3 DNA sequence: TGTGCCACCAGCAGAGAACAGAACACTGAAGCTTTCTTT. V is TRBV15 and J is TRBJ1-1, with D unresolved. V lost 0 bases to trimming and J lost 1 base, with 3 bases between them. Looked up from germline, CDR1 is LNHNV and CDR2 is YYDKDF (reference sequence). The CDR3 contains 13 residues.

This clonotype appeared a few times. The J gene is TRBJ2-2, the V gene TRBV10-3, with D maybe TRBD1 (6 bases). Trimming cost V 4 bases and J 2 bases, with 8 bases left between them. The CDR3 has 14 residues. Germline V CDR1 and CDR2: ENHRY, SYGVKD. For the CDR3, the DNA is TGTGCCATCAGTGGACAGGATAACACCGGGGAGCTGTTTTTT. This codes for CAISGQDNTGELFF.

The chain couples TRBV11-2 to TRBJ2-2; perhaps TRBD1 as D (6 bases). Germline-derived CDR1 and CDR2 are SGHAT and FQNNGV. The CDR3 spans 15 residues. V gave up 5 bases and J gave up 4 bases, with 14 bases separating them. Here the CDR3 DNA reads TGTGCCAGCAGCCAACAAACAGGGAGCACCGGGGAGCTGTTTTTT. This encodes CASSQQTGSTGELFF. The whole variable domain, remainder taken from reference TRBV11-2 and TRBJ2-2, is EAGVAQSPRYKIIEKRQSVAFWCNPISGHATLYWYQQILGQGPKLLIQFQNNGVVDDSQLPKDRFSAERLKGVDSTLKIQPAKLEDSAVYLCASSQQTGSTGELFFGEGSRLTVL.

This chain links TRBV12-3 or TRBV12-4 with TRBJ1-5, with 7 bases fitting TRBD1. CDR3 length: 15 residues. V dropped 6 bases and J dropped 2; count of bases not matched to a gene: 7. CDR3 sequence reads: CASRGQSGGNQPQHF. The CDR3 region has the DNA TGTGCCAGCAGGGGACAGTCTGGAGGCAATCAGCCCCAGCATTTT.

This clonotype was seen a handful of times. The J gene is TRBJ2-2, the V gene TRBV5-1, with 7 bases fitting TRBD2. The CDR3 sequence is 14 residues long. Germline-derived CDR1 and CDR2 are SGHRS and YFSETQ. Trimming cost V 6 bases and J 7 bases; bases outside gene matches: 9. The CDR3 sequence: CASMVQRGYGELFF. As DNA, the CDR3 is TGCGCCAGCATGGTGCAGCGGGGATACGGGGAGCTGTTTTTT.

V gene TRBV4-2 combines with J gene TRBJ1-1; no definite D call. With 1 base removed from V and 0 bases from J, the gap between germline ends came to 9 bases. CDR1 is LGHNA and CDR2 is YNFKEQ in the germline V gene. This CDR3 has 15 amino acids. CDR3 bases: TGTGCCAGCAGCCAAGGGAAGGGTATGAACACTGAAGCTTTCTTT. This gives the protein CASSQGKGMNTEAFF.

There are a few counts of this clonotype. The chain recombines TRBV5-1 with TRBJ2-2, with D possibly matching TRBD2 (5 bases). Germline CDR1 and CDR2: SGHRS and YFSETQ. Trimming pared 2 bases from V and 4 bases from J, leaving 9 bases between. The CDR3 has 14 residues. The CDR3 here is CASSFGESTGELFF. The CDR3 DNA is TGCGCCAGCAGCTTTGGGGAGAGCACCGGGGAGCTGTTTTTT.

The CDR3 nucleotides read TGTGCCAGCACCTTACTCAGGGGTGGCTACACCTTC. It codes for CASTLLRGGYTF. The chain has TRBV12-3 or TRBV12-4 and TRBJ1-2, with D perhaps matching TRBD1 (6 bases). The CDR3 extends over 12 amino acids. V was trimmed by 7 bases and J by 7 bases, leaving 13 bases between them.

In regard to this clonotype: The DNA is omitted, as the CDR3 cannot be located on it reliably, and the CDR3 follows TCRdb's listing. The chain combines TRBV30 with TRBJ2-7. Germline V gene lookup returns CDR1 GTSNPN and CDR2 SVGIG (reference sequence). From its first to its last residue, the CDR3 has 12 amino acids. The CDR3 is CAWSVSLRAQYF.

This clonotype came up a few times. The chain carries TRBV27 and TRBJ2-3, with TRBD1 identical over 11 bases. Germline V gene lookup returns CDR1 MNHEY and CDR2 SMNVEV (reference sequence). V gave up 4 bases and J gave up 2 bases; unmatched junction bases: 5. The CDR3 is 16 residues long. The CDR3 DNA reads TGTGCCAGCAGTTATAGGGACAGGGGGTCCACAGATACGCAGTATTTT. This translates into CASSYRDRGSTDTQYF.

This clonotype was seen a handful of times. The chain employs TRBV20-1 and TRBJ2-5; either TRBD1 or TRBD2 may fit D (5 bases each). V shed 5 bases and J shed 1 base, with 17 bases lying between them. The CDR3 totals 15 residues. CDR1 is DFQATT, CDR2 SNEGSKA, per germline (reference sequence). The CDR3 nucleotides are TGCAGTGCTCGAGGGGCTAGTGAAAGCCAAGAGACCCAGTACTTC. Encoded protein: CSARGASESQETQYF.

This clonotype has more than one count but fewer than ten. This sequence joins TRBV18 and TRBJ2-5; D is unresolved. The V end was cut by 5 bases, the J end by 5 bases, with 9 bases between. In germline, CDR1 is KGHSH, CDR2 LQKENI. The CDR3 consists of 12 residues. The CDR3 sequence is CASSVNGETQYF. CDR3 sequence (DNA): TGTGCCAGCTCAGTTAATGGTGAGACCCAGTACTTC.

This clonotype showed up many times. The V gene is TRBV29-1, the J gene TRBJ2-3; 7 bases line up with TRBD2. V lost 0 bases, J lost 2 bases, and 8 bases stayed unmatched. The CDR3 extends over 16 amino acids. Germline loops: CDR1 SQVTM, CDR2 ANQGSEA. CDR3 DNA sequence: TGCAGCGTTGAAGATCGTGTCGGGGGGAACACAGATACGCAGTATTTT. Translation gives CSVEDRVGGNTDTQYF.

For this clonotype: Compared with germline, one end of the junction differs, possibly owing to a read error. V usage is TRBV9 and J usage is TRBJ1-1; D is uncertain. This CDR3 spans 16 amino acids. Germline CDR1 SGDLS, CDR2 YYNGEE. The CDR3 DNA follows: TGTGCCAGCAGCCGGGTCCACTTGGGCCGCAACACTGTAGCTTTCTTT. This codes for CASSRVHLGRNTVAFF.

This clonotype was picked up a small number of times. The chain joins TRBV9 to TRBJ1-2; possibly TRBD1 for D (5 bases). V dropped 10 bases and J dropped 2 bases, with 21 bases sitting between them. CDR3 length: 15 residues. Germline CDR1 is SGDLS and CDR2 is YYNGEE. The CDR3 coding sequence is TGTGCCTCCGGGAGGGCAGGGCCTACCAACTATGGCTACACCTTC. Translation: CASGRAGPTNYGYTF.

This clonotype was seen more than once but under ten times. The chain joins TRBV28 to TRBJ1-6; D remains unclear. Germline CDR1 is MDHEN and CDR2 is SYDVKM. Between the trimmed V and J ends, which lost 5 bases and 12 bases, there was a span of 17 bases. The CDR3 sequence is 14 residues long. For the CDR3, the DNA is TGTGCCAGCAGTGGATTCGGACCAAACGTACCCCTCCACTTT. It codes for CASSGFGPNVPLHF.

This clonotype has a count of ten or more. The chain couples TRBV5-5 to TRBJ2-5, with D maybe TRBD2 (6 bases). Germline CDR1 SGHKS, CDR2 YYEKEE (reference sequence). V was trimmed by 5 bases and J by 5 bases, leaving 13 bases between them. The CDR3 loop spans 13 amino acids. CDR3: CASRLTSWETQYF. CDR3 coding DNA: TGTGCCAGCAGGTTGACTAGTTGGGAGACCCAGTACTTC.